These T cell receptor beta chains were read from a single sample in a study of cytomegalovirus exposure and HLA in healthy donors. Profiled with immunoSEQ multiplex PCR; TCRdb holds only in-frame clones, not every one. The sample lists more than 100,000 clones, around three quarters occurring once. Input material: PBMCs. These receptors all come from a human donor in good health. Both conserved end residues are part of each CDR3. D genes are given only for firm matches. Size values are once, few and many counts, or a class for expanded clones, and some rows have none.

d_call j_call cdr3_length clone_size v_call cdr3_nt cdr3_aa
NA TRBJ1-1 13 few TRBV7-2 TGTGCCAGCAGCTTCGGAGGTTACACTGAAGCTTTCTTT CASSFGGYTEAFF
NA TRBJ1-1 15 NA TRBV6-1 TGTGCCAGCAGACCGAATCGGACACCTAACACTGAAGCTTTCTTT CASRPNRTPNTEAFF
NA TRBJ2-7 14 NA TRBV28 TGTGCCAGCAGTCCCTGGACAACCTCCTACGAGCAGTACTTC CASSPWTTSYEQYF
NA TRBJ2-7 12 NA TRBV6-5 TGTGCCAGCAGTGGGGGGAGTTCCGAGCAGTACTTC CASSGGSSEQYF
NA TRBJ1-2 16 NA TRBV27 TGTGCCAGCACATCGTGGGGGGACCGACAAAGCGGTGGCTACACCTTC CASTSWGDRQSGGYTF
NA TRBJ1-4 16 NA TRBV5-5 TGTGCCAGCAGCTTGCGGGGGGGGGCGGCTAATGAAAAACTGTTTTTT CASSLRGGAANEKLFF
NA TRBJ1-2 14 few TRBV5-4 TGTGCCAGCAGCTTGTTCTTACAGAACTATGGCTACACCTTC CASSLFLQNYGYTF
NA TRBJ1-5 12 NA TRBV28 TGTGCCAGCAGTGAGAGCAATCAGCCCCAGCATTTT CASSESNQPQHF
NA TRBJ2-7 12 NA TRBV2 TGTGCCAGCAGAGCAGGAACCTACGAGCAGTACTTC CASRAGTYEQYF
NA TRBJ1-4 15 NA TRBV5-8 TGTGCCAGCAGCTTGGAGGCAGGGGCTAATGAAAAACTGTTTTTT CASSLEAGANEKLFF
NA TRBJ2-7 12 once TRBV29-1 TGCAGCGTTGAGTCGGATTACTACGAGCAGTACTTC CSVESDYYEQYF
NA TRBJ1-2 14 NA TRBV6-1 TGTGCCAGCAGTCCGCTGACAGGACCTTATGGCTACACCTTC CASSPLTGPYGYTF
TRBD1 TRBJ2-2 15 NA TRBV2 TGTGCCAGCAGGATAAACAGGGGCGGCACCGGGGAGCTGTTTTTT CASRINRGGTGELFF
NA TRBJ2-3 13 NA TRBV6-4 TGTGCCAGCAGCCCAAGCATCACAGATACGCAGTATTTT CASSPSITDTQYF
NA TRBJ2-6 15 NA TRBV19 TGTGCCAGTACAGGGCGCAGGGCGGGGGCCAACGTCCTGACTTTC CASTGRRAGANVLTF
TRBD2 TRBJ2-1 16 NA TRBV28 TGTGCCAGCTACCAGAACCGACTAGCGGCTTACAATGAGCAGTTCTTC CASYQNRLAAYNEQFF
TRBD1 TRBJ2-7 14 NA TRBV5-5 TGTGCCAGCAGCTCGGGCAGGGGGCCCTACGAGCAGTACTTC CASSSGRGPYEQYF
NA TRBJ1-2 15 NA TRBV5-4 TGTGCCAGCAGCTTGGCCTTAGGGGAAAGATATGGCTACACCTTC CASSLALGERYGYTF
TRBD1 TRBJ2-1 15 NA TRBV5-4 TGTGCCAGCAGCTCGGGACAGAGCTCCTACAATGAGCAGTTCTTC CASSSGQSSYNEQFF
TRBD1 TRBJ2-2 16 NA TRBV9 TGTGCCAGCAGCGTAGGGGCAGGGGGCAACACCGGGGAGCTGTTTTTT CASSVGAGGNTGELFF
TRBD1 TRBJ1-2 20 NA TRBV28 TGTGCCAGCAGTTCGCCCCCGGGACAGGGGACCTTATACCTAAACTATGGCTACACCTTC CASSSPPGQGTLYLNYGYTF
TRBD1 TRBJ2-7 15 few TRBV5-1 TGCGCCAGCAGCTTGCAGGGGGCTATTGGAGGCGAGCAGTACTTC CASSLQGAIGGEQYF
NA TRBJ1-2 16 NA TRBV7-9 TGTTCCAGCAGCTTAGCCAGACAGGTCCTGGTGGATGGCTACACCTTC CSSSLARQVLVDGYTF
TRBD1 TRBJ1-1 14 NA TRBV19 TGTGCCAGTAGTCCTGACAGGGGGCGTTCTGAAGCTTTCTTT CASSPDRGRSEAFF
NA TRBJ2-5 16 NA TRBV14 TGTGCCAGCAGCCCCCGGGGGTGGGCTCTCCAAGAGACCCAGTACTTC CASSPRGWALQETQYF
NA TRBJ1-4 13 NA TRBV6-1 TGTGCCAGCACTGGCAGGAAGAATGAAAAACTGTTTTTT CASTGRKNEKLFF
NA TRBJ1-2 17 NA TRBV7-9 TGTGCCAGCAGCTATGGTGGGACCCAACGCGGGACGAATGGCTACACCTTC CASSYGGTQRGTNGYTF
TRBD1 TRBJ2-1 14 NA TRBV10-3 TGTGCCATCAGAGGGGGACAGGGTAATGATGAGCAGTTCTTC CAIRGGQGNDEQFF
TRBD1 TRBJ1-1 15 few TRBV23-1 TGCGCCAGCAGTCAAAGCACAGGGGGCGCATCTGAAGCTTTCTTT CASSQSTGGASEAFF
TRBD2 TRBJ2-7 15 NA TRBV9 TGTGCCAGCAGCGTAGGGGGGGGGAGTAGCCACGAGCAGTACTTC CASSVGGGSSHEQYF
NA TRBJ1-4 15 NA TRBV28 TGTGCCAGCAGTTTATGGGGGGCGGGAGGGGAAAAACTGTTTTTT CASSLWGAGGEKLFF
NA TRBJ1-6 17 NA TRBV5-6 TGTGCCAGCAGCCATACGGCGGTAATTACTCATAATTCACCCCTCCACTTT CASSHTAVITHNSPLHF
TRBD1 TRBJ2-1 16 NA TRBV9 TGTGCCAGCAGCGTGGAACAGGGGGCAGTAATAAATGAGCAGTTCTTC CASSVEQGAVINEQFF
NA TRBJ2-1 15 NA TRBV9 TGTGCCAGCAGCACCCCGGCGGGCCCCGATAATGAGCAGTTCTTC CASSTPAGPDNEQFF
NA TRBJ1-1 15 few TRBV2 TGTGCCAGCAGTGAGTCCGGGACACCATACACTGAAGCTTTCTTT CASSESGTPYTEAFF
NA TRBJ2-7 13 NA TRBV30 TGTGCCTGCATATCGGGGTCAGGCTACGAGCAGTACTTC CACISGSGYEQYF
NA TRBJ2-7 15 once TRBV6-1 TGTGCCAGCAGTCCCTATGACGGGAGCTCCTACGAGCAGTACTTC CASSPYDGSSYEQYF
TRBD2 TRBJ2-1 20 NA TRBV19 TGTGCCAGTAGTACCTTCCCTAGCGGGAGGGCCGATAGGTGGGGGTTAGAGCAGTTCTTC CASSTFPSGRADRWGLEQFF
NA TRBJ2-3 15 NA TRBV6-1 TGTGCCAGCCGCACTAGTTTAGGGAGCACAGATACGCAGTATTTT CASRTSLGSTDTQYF
NA TRBJ1-1 14 few TRBV6-4 TGTGCCAGCAGTGAAGCACCAACGAACACTGAAGCTTTCTTT CASSEAPTNTEAFF
NA TRBJ1-4 12 NA TRBV30 TGTGCCTTAGCAGGGCAATTTGAAAAACTGTTTTTT CALAGQFEKLFF